The clone carrying this T cell receptor beta chain was detected only a few times. Antigen specificity is unknown. The CDR3 is 13 residues long. The V gene lost 5 bases and the J gene lost 4 bases, with 11 bases spanning the gap. Per germline, CDR1 MNHEY and CDR2 SVGEGT. UMIs and sample barcodes were carried by the TCR alpha and TCR beta cDNA libraries that 5'RACE produced using constant-segment primers. TCRdb independently ran MiXCR on the 5' RACE reads; one entry per CDR3 protein. Of about 350,000 distinct CDR3 sequences in the sample, roughly 13% are singletons; the top ten hold approximately 21%. This record comes from a study of T-cell memory formation after mild COVID-19. Study-level findings and limits: Clones that contracted from day 15 to 85 were balanced CD4/CD8, while later expanders leaned CD4+.

The TCR sequence derives from a man aged 18 to 30 who had mild COVID-19 (a few samples of this study predate the infection). Cell type and time point are not known. The gene calls are TRBV6-2 or TRBV6-3 and TRBJ1-2, with D maybe TRBD1 (5 bases). The sample taken for sequencing was PBMCs or a T cell subset sorted from them (not recorded which). CDR3 region: CASSTDMSYGYTF. DNA of the CDR3: TGTGCCAGCAGTACGGACATGTCCTATGGCTACACCTTC.